This TCR beta chain was sequenced in a study of Ad26.COV2.S vaccination and SARS-CoV-2 variants. As for treatment: 19 received Ad26.COV2.S at low or high dose, single or two shots; 5 received placebo; per-sample allocation not given. Collection of the samples took place on day 63 after the first injection of vaccine or placebo. Using immunoSEQ multiplex PCR, the repertoire was profiled, and TCRdb retains in-frame clones only, with some absent. The data hold hundreds of thousands of clones, with roughly four fifths observed a single time. The CDR3 sequence is 12 residues long. Germline CDR1 is LNHDA and CDR2 is SQIVND (reference sequence). Deletions cut 3 bases from V and 7 bases from J, with 9 bases between.

The source of this sequence is a person between 18 and 65 years old who received the Ad26.COV2.S COVID-19 vaccine or a placebo. The chain couples TRBV19 to TRBJ1-2, with D unresolved. Specimen: peripheral blood, collected in a trial of Ad26.COV2.S vaccine versus placebo. The CDR3 is CASSMSTAGYTF. CDR3 DNA: TGTGCCAGTAGTATGTCGACCGCTGGCTACACCTTC.